This T cell receptor beta chain is from a study of post-analysis software for immune sequencing data. Across the study: Some patients lacked subtype; others had relapsing-remitting, secondary progressive or progressive-relapsing disease.

Overall study results and limits: Under F measure analysis, samples from one preparation batch co-clustered strongly. Among multiple sclerosis patients, normalized Chao1 diversity was significantly below that of controls. With TRBV5-6, TRBV5-1 and TRBV20-1 included, about five TRBV segments were more frequent in patients than in controls.

This CDR3 is built from 15 residues. Trimming stripped 1 base from V and 6 bases from J, with 13 bases between. The library was made from cDNA and included unique molecular identifiers. Out of 1 to 10 million T cells, 470,000 or so cDNA molecules were generated. TCRdb recomputed calls from the PCR reads with MiXCR, one row per CDR3 protein. Here the sample spans fewer than 700,000 distinct CDR3 sequences, 44% being singletons. Of note for this clonotype: What it recognizes is unknown.

Material: blood. The V and J genes are TRBV12-3 or TRBV12-4 and TRBJ1-5; D is uncertain. This TCR came from a girl aged 10-17 years with multiple sclerosis. This chain's CDR3 is CASSLGEAEVQPQHF. CDR3 DNA sequence: TGTGCCAGCAGTTTAGGAGAAGCGGAGGTTCAGCCCCAGCATTTT.